These 27 T cell receptor beta chains were all obtained from the same sample, sequenced in a study of post-analysis software for immune sequencing data. Study results and limitations: Patients used roughly five TRBV segments, including TRBV5-6, TRBV5-1 and TRBV20-1, more often than controls.

For these TCRs, the target antigens are not known. cDNA libraries for TCR beta contained unique molecular identifiers. Each CDR3 protein is one row after TCRdb ran MiXCR on the PCR reads. The sample contains 400,000 to 500,000 distinct CDR3 sequences, approximately 37% of which appear only once. Material for sequencing was blood. The origin of the receptors is a girl aged 2 to 9 with multiple sclerosis.

The chain's CDR3 is CASRDFGSYEQYF. CDR3 nucleotide sequence: TGTGCCAGCAGGGACTTCGGGTCCTACGAGCAGTACTTC. The chain links TRBV6-2 or TRBV6-3 to TRBJ2-7, with a weak D call TRBD2 (5 bases). This CDR3 region has 13 residues. V was pared by 6 bases and J by 1 base, with 10 bases between. Germline loops: CDR1 MNHEY, CDR2 SVGEGT.

V gene TRBV10-3 combines with J gene TRBJ2-1, with 12 nucleotides matching TRBD2. This CDR3 region has 19 residues. CDR1 and CDR2 from the germline V gene are ENHRY and SYGVKD. The V and J ends lost 2 bases and 3 bases, in that order; junction bases with no gene match: 11. The CDR3 here is CAISEPSVTSGGLYNEQFF. The CDR3 DNA reads as TGTGCCATCAGTGAGCCATCAGTGACTAGCGGGGGCCTCTACAATGAGCAGTTCTTC.

This clonotype was seen only a few times. The chain links TRBV7-3 to TRBJ2-3; the D gene is possibly TRBD1 (6 bases). This CDR3 is 15 amino acids long. V lost 2 bases and J 2 bases, leaving 11 bases between the germline ends. CDR1 and CDR2 (germline): SGHTA, FQGTGA. The CDR3 region has the DNA TGTGCCAGCAGCTTACGGACAGAATACACAGATACGCAGTATTTT. Its translation: CASSLRTEYTDTQYF.

This clonotype has more than one count but fewer than ten. The chain uses TRBV6-4 and TRBJ2-3; 7 bases fit TRBD2. The CDR3 spans 15 residues. Per the germline V gene, CDR1 is MRHNA and CDR2 is SNTAGT. With 6 bases clipped from V and 2 bases from J, the junction kept 8 bases outside the gene matches. The CDR3 is CASSKSGTNTDTQYF. DNA for the CDR3: TGTGCCAGCAGCAAGTCCGGGACTAACACAGATACGCAGTATTTT.

V and J are TRBV29-1 and TRBJ2-5; D is ambiguous. The CDR3 runs to 10 residues. The V gene's germline CDR1 is SQVTM and CDR2 ANQGSEA. The germline V and J ends were trimmed by 6 bases and 5 bases, with 7 bases remaining between them. The DNA of the CDR3 is TGCAGCGTCCTTTTCGAGACCCAGTACTTC. This gives the protein CSVLFETQYF.

There are many counts of this clonotype. The chain links TRBV3-1 to TRBJ2-3; D is perhaps TRBD1 (6 bases). Germline-derived CDR1 and CDR2 are LGHDT and YNNKEL (reference sequence). The CDR3 contains 13 residues. Trimming left V 3 bases short and J 5 bases short, with 9 bases between. CDR3 DNA sequence: TGTGCCAGCAGCCAGGGCAGGGGAGATACGCAGTATTTT. Its translation is CASSQGRGDTQYF.

This clonotype appeared a few times. The genes are TRBV10-2 and TRBJ2-1, with D possibly called TRBD1 or TRBD2 (5 bases each). The CDR3 extends over 13 amino acids. Germline CDR1 reads WSHSY; CDR2 reads SAAADI. V was pared by 9 bases and J by 10 bases, with 19 bases between. CDR3 coding DNA: TGCGCCAGTGGGGGTCAGGGCACCTACGAGCAGTTCTTC. Its protein product is CASGGQGTYEQFF.

The chain employs TRBV20-1 and TRBJ2-1; 13 bases are shared with TRBD2. This CDR3 comprises 17 residues. J was trimmed by 2 bases and V by 3 bases; bases with no gene match: 7. Germline values: CDR1 DFQATT, CDR2 SNEGSKA (reference sequence). CDR3 sequence (DNA): TGCAGTGCTAGCGACACGGGACTAGCGGGACCCTACAATGAGCAGTTCTTC. It yields the protein CSASDTGLAGPYNEQFF.

This clonotype was counted only a few times. The chain couples TRBV12-5 to TRBJ2-5; 9 bases are shared with TRBD1. This CDR3 is 15 amino acids long. V lost 6 bases to trimming and J lost 0 bases; unmatched junction nucleotides: 5. Germline V CDR1 and CDR2: LGHNT, FRNRAP. The CDR3 DNA reads as TGTGCTAGTGGCGACAGGGGGATTGACCAAGAGACCCAGTACTTC. Its protein product is CASGDRGIDQETQYF.

The chain combines TRBV7-2 with TRBJ2-1; D remains unclear. The germline CDR1 and CDR2 sequences are SGHTA and FQGNSA. Trimming took off 3 bases at V and 0 bases at J, with 9 bases between the two ends. The CDR3 is made up of 15 amino acids. CDR3 loop: CASSFLGYSYNEQFF. CDR3 coding DNA: TGTGCCAGCAGCTTCCTGGGTTACTCCTACAATGAGCAGTTCTTC.

V usage is TRBV6-2 or TRBV6-3 and J usage is TRBJ1-5; 9 bases are shared with TRBD1. Per the germline V gene, CDR1 is MNHEY and CDR2 is SVGEGT. The CDR3 is made up of 16 amino acids. V was clipped by 8 bases and J by 1 base; unmatched bases: 9. The CDR3 is CASRFGTGLSNQPQHF. The CDR3 DNA reads as TGTGCCAGCCGGTTCGGGACAGGGTTGAGCAATCAGCCCCAGCATTTT.

This clonotype has just a few counts. The chain carries TRBV7-9 and TRBJ2-7; 9 bases match TRBD1. V shed 1 base and J 2 bases; nucleotides not matched to a gene: 3. Germline V gene lookup returns CDR1 SEHNR and CDR2 FQNEAQ (reference sequence). This CDR3 spans 15 amino acids. The DNA for the CDR3 is TGTGCCAGCAGCTTAGACGGGGACAGGGCCTACGAGCAGTACTTC. Protein sequence: CASSLDGDRAYEQYF.

The table lists this clonotype with a few counts. The rearrangement uses TRBV5-5 and TRBJ2-7; D remains unclear. V gave up 1 base and J gave up 1 base, with 9 bases separating them. Germline V gene sequence: CDR1 SGHKS, CDR2 YYEKEE (reference sequence). CDR3 size: 14 residues. The DNA of the CDR3 is TGTGCCAGCAGCTTGACAACGGGTTCCTACGAGCAGTACTTC. It codes for CASSLTTGSYEQYF.

This chain connects TRBV10-3 to TRBJ2-1; D gene uncertain. The CDR3 totals 13 residues. V was trimmed by 4 bases and J by 8 bases, leaving 12 bases between them. From germline, CDR1 is ENHRY and CDR2 SYGVKD. For the CDR3, the DNA is TGTGCCATCAGTGGTATAGGGTCCGATGAGCAGTTCTTC. It yields the protein CAISGIGSDEQFF.

This clonotype has just a few counts. The chain uses TRBV3-1 and TRBJ2-7, with D perhaps TRBD1 (5 bases). The CDR3 is 14 amino acids. CDR1 and CDR2 from the germline V gene are LGHDT and YNNKEL (reference sequence). V dropped 2 bases and J dropped 4 bases, with 12 bases sitting between them. CDR3 nucleotides: TGTGCCAGCAGCCAAAGGACGGACATTTACGAGCAGTACTTC. It specifies CASSQRTDIYEQYF.

This clonotype was seen many times. This rearrangement joins TRBV4-2 to TRBJ2-3; tentatively, D is TRBD1 (8 bases). Per germline, CDR1 LGHNA and CDR2 YNFKEQ. Trimming left V 1 base short and J 0 bases short, with 23 bases between. This CDR3 has 20 amino acids. As DNA, the CDR3 is TGTGCCAGCAGCCAAGTAAGATACAGGGGGGGGATAACTAGCACAGATACGCAGTATTTT. Amino acids: CASSQVRYRGGITSTDTQYF.

The V call is TRBV4-1, the J call TRBJ2-7; D unresolved. Per the germline V gene, CDR1 is MGHRA and CDR2 is YSYEKL. V shed 6 bases and J shed 6 bases, with 18 bases lying between them. This CDR3 has 14 residues. The CDR3 DNA sequence: TGCGCCAGCAGTCTACTCTGGGGTCTTGGCGAGCAGTACTTC. Protein: CASSLLWGLGEQYF.

This clonotype was detected only a few times. V gene TRBV21-1 combines with J gene TRBJ1-2. TRBV21-1 is labeled a pseudogene. CDR3 length equals 12 residues. The CDR3 loop is CASSKRLYGYTF. CDR3 nucleotide sequence: TGTGCCAGCAGCAAGCGCTTATATGGCTACACCTTC.

To note about this clonotype: It may be a read error: a sequence one base away is much more abundant. This chain joins TRBV27 and TRBJ2-3; a weak D match, TRBD2 (5 bases). The CDR3 sequence is 15 residues long. Germline loops: CDR1 MNHEY, CDR2 SMNVEV (reference sequence). CDR3 region: CANSLYAGVTDTQYF. In DNA form, the CDR3 reads TGTGCCAACAGTTTATATGCGGGTGTCACAGATACGCAGTATTTT.

This sequence joins TRBV7-2 and TRBJ2-3, with 14 bases identical to TRBD2. The CDR3 extends over 17 amino acids. Germline V gene sequence: CDR1 SGHTA, CDR2 FQGNSA. V shed 4 bases and J 6 bases; nucleotides not matched to a gene: 9. The CDR3 bases are TGTGCCAGCAGCTCCAGGACTAGCGGGGGGATGACGGATACGCAGTATTTT. This encodes CASSSRTSGGMTDTQYF. The entire variable domain, with the rest obtained from reference TRBV7-2 and TRBJ2-3, is as follows: GAGVSQSPSNKVTEKGKDVELRCDPISGHTALYWYRQSLGQGLEFLIYFQGNSAPDKSGLPSDRFSAERTGGSVSTLTIQRTQQEDSAVYLCASSSRTSGGMTDTQYFGPGTRLTVL.

This clonotype was counted only a few times. The CDR3 here is CASSLGPNNQPQHF. CDR3 bases: TGTGCCAGCAGCTTAGGGCCGAACAATCAGCCCCAGCATTTT. The chain employs TRBV7-4 and TRBJ1-5; D is uncertain. Germline CDR1 reads SGHVT; CDR2 reads SQSDAQ. This CDR3 is 14 amino acids long. Trimming shortened V by 1 base and J by 3 bases, and 7 bases separated the two germline ends.

CDR3 sequence: CASVPGTSGGYNEQFF. The CDR3 DNA follows: TGTGCCAGCGTACCCGGGACTAGCGGGGGATACAATGAGCAGTTCTTC. The J gene is TRBJ2-1, the V gene TRBV27; 14 bases fit TRBD2. Looked up from germline, CDR1 is MNHEY and CDR2 is SMNVEV (reference sequence). This CDR3 comprises 16 residues. Trimming cost V 8 bases and J 4 bases; bases outside gene matches: 7.

This clonotype was counted a few times. The genes are TRBV6-1 and TRBJ2-3; 11 bases agree with TRBD2. Germline CDR1 MNHNS, CDR2 SASEGT. V shed 5 bases and J 0 bases; nucleotides not matched to a gene: 7. This CDR3 contains 17 residues. The CDR3 bases are TGTGCCAGCAGTCCCCGGGGACTAGCGGAGAGCACAGATACGCAGTATTTT. Protein sequence: CASSPRGLAESTDTQYF.

This clonotype was picked up a small number of times. The chain recombines TRBV9 with TRBJ1-1; no reliable D call. This CDR3 comprises 14 residues. Germline CDR1 reads SGDLS; CDR2 reads YYNGEE. V dropped 0 bases and J dropped 5 bases, with 11 bases sitting between them. The CDR3 protein is CASSVAGIRTEAFF. For the CDR3, the DNA is TGTGCCAGCAGCGTAGCTGGGATAAGGACTGAAGCTTTCTTT.

The chain uses TRBV6-2 or TRBV6-3 and TRBJ2-5; TRBD2 agrees at 8 bases. V was clipped by 2 bases and J by 4 bases; unmatched bases: 9. Per germline, CDR1 MNHEY and CDR2 SVGEGT. The CDR3 contains 16 residues. The CDR3 spells CASSYVFAGGGETQYF. CDR3 sequence (DNA): TGTGCCAGCAGTTACGTCTTTGCGGGGGGAGGAGAGACCCAGTACTTC.

The chain carries TRBV4-2 and TRBJ2-3; 9 bases fit TRBD2. The CDR3 has 16 amino acids. The germline gives CDR1 LGHNA, CDR2 YNFKEQ. J lost 1 base, V lost 3 bases, and 5 bases had no gene match. CDR3 in DNA: TGTGCCAGCAGCCAGGGGCGGGAGGGTCGCACAGATACGCAGTATTTT. Encoded protein: CASSQGREGRTDTQYF.

This clonotype has just a few counts. The chain couples TRBV5-1 to TRBJ2-7; 11 bases are shared with TRBD2. With V trimmed by 2 bases and J by 5 bases, 9 bases remained unmatched. Per the germline V gene, CDR1 is SGHRS and CDR2 is YFSETQ. CDR3 length: 16 residues. CDR3 DNA: TGCGCCAGCAGCTTAAGTACCGGGACTAGCGGCAACGAGCAGTACTTC. Protein product: CASSLSTGTSGNEQYF.